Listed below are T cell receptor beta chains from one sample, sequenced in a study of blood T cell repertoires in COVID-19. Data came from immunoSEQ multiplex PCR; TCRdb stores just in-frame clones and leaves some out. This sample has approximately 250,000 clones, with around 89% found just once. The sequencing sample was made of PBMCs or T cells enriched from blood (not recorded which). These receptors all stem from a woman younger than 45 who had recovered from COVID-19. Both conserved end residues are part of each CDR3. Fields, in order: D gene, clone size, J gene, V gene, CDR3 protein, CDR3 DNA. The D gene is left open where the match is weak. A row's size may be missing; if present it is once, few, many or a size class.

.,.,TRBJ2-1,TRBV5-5,CASSSGSYNEQFF,TGTGCCAGCAGCTCCGGGTCTTACAATGAGCAGTTCTTC
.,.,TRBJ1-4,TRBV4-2,CASSQVELAVGEKLFF,TGTGCCAGCAGCCAAGTCGAATTGGCGGTCGGTGAAAAACTGTTTTTT
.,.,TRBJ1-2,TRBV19,CASSAGGGAYGYTF,TGTGCCAGTAGTGCCGGGGGGGGCGCCTATGGCTACACCTTC
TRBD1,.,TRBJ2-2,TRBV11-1,CASSPGQGALKLFF,TGTGCCAGCAGCCCAGGACAGGGGGCCCTGAAGCTGTTTTTT
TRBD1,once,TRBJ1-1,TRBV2,CASRGQGKTEAFF,TGTGCCAGCAGAGGACAGGGGAAAACTGAAGCTTTCTTT
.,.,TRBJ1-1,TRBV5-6,CASSQGRRGELNTEAFF,TGTGCCAGCAGCCAGGGAAGACGGGGGGAATTGAACACTGAAGCTTTCTTT
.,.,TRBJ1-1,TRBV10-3,CAISEGVSNTEAFF,TGTGCCATCAGTGAAGGGGTCTCGAACACTGAAGCTTTCTTT
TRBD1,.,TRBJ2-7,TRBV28,CASSSARDRGAYEQYF,TGTGCCAGCAGTTCAGCCCGGGACAGAGGAGCCTACGAGCAGTACTTC
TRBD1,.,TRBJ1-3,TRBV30,CACTGASEGNTIYF,TGTGCCTGTACAGGGGCTTCGGAAGGAAACACCATATATTTT
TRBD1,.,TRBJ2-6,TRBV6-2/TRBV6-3,CASSVSRGPWANVLTF,TGTGCCAGCAGTGTCTCAAGGGGGCCCTGGGCCAACGTCCTGACTTTC
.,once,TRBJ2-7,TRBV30,CAWSQGYEQYF,TGTGCCTGGAGTCAGGGGTACGAGCAGTACTTC
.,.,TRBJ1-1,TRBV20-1,CSARLGGEAFF,TGCAGTGCTAGATTGGGGGGAGAAGCTTTCTTT
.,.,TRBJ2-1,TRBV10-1,CASVATGTYNEQFF,TGCGCCAGTGTAGCTACGGGGACCTACAATGAGCAGTTCTTC
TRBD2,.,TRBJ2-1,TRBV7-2,CASSLESGRARWQNEQFF,TGTGCCAGCAGCTTAGAGAGCGGGAGGGCCCGATGGCAGAATGAGCAGTTCTTC
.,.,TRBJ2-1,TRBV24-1,CATSDSRGQYNEQFF,TGTGCCACCAGTGATTCAAGGGGCCAGTACAATGAGCAGTTCTTC
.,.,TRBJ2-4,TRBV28,CASSSDFYIQYF,TGTGCCAGCAGTTCGGACTTCTACATTCAGTACTTC
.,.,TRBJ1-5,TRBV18,CASSPGQGSDQPQHF,TGTGCCAGCTCACCAGGGCAGGGTTCTGATCAGCCCCAGCATTTT
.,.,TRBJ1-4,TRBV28,CASSPPRVENEKLFF,TGTGCCAGCAGCCCCCCGCGGGTAGAAAATGAAAAACTGTTTTTT
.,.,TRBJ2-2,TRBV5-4,CASGRTNTGELFF,TGTGCCAGCGGGAGGACGAACACCGGGGAGCTGTTTTTT
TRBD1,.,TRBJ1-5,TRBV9,CASSVGQGANQPQHF,TGTGCCAGCAGCGTAGGACAGGGGGCGAATCAGCCCCAGCATTTT
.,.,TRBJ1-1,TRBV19,CASSSRETEAFF,TGTGCCAGCTCGTCCAGGGAAACTGAAGCTTTCTTT
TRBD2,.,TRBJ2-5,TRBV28,CASKGAGVETQYF,TGTGCCAGCAAGGGTGCGGGAGTGGAGACCCAGTACTTC
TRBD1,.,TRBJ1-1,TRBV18,CASSPQGGITEAFF,TGTGCCAGCTCACCTCAGGGGGGTATAACTGAAGCTTTCTTT
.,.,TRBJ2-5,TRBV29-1,CSGQQETQYF,TGCAGCGGACAGCAAGAGACCCAGTACTTC
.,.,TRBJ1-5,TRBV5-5,CASRPTAGSNQPQHF,TGTGCCAGCAGACCGACAGCGGGTAGCAATCAGCCCCAGCATTTT
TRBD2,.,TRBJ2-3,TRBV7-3,CASSYGRGADTQYF,TGTGCCAGCAGCTACGGGAGGGGTGCAGATACGCAGTATTTT